The subject of this entry is one T cell receptor (beta chain). Its antigen specificity is not known. No base-level quality is on record; no much larger clone is a single base apart. Collaborating institutions collected whole blood in K2EDTA tubes following their own protocols. Collaborator samples were shipped for TCRbeta analysis as frozen whole blood, isolated PBMCs, or DNA extracted from either sample type. CDR3 length: 13 amino acids, cysteine to phenylalanine. The entry retains the CDR3 DNA only, 39 bases that are in frame from base 1. From a lookup of the germline V gene, CDR1 and CDR2 are MDHEN and SYDVKM. V loses 7 bases of germline sequence and J loses 4 bases, and the interval between the two ends is 11 bases. The immunoSEQ Assay, a bias-controlled multiplex PCR, was used to amplify TCRbeta CDR3 regions from genomic DNA. The published analysis was carried out like this. Within the assay, amplification of reference gene primers was used to estimate how many nucleated cells each sample contained. To quantify the absolute abundance of each unique TCRbeta CDR3 rearrangement, sequence reads were collapsed and filtered. For each sample, productive Simpson clonality was calculated as the square root of Simpson's diversity index over productive rearrangements. TCRdb retrieved this table from immuneACCESS and kept in-frame rearrangements only. Not all clones are present; in checked studies, unresolved V genes account for under half, and no reason is known for the remainder. V and J calls and clone size follow that table, whereas D and trimming were derived from the DNA. This sample gives about 180,000 clones in total; around 85% of them show up just once. In total, the top ten clones hold 11% of the sample.

This record belongs to a study of blood T cell repertoires in COVID-19 (dated by TCRdb to about 2020). For the wider study: Samples covering the acute and convalescent phases of COVID-19 were provided by collaborators in the United States, Italy and Spain. The repertoires were released in a freely available public database intended as a resource for research on the immune response to SARS-CoV-2. The samples were drawn from the first 160 participants of the ongoing ImmuneRACE study and from 1,254 subjects provided by 6 global collaborators. The prospective study material was composed of cDNA or gDNA derived from T cells, B-cell-depleted T cells, or PBMCs. Nearly every sample came with metadata listing a de-identified subject ID, COVID-19 status, age in years and sex. The dataset comprised deeply sampled blood TCRbeta repertoires from subjects exposed to, actively infected with, or recovered from COVID-19. Where available, HLA class I and class II types were taken from metadata supplied by the sample provider and were not determined by assay-based typing.

Here is what the overall study found, with its caveats: Clinical and demographic metadata were provided uncurated, with the amount varying by source and participant.

Specimen: peripheral blood. The chain was built from TRBV28 and TRBJ1-5; no D gene call is confident. This TCR was recovered from a human donor with active or convalescent COVID-19. The donor label of this sample is uncertain. The bases are TGTGCCAGCATGAGCCCGTCGAATCAGCCCCAGCATTTT. Its product reads: CASMSPSNQPQHF.